This T cell receptor (beta chain) is from a study of blood T cell repertoires in COVID-19. Study-level information: Some COVID-19 samples were acute and others convalescent; all came from the United States, Italy and Spain. Sources were T cells, B-cell-depleted T cells, or PBMCs; the material itself was cDNA or gDNA.

Unmatched junction bases numbered 5, after V lost 2 bases and J lost 4 bases. Germline assignment: CDR1 SGDLS and CDR2 YYNGEE. This CDR3 region has 14 residues. Method: immunoSEQ multiplex PCR; TCRdb's copy keeps in-frame clones and lacks some. The sample lists around 180,000 clones, roughly 84% seen once, with 8% to 11% in the top ten. This chain connects TRBV9 to TRBJ1-1, with 7 bases aligning to TRBD1. The TCR was taken from an elderly woman with active or convalescent COVID-19. The sequenced sample consisted of peripheral blood. CDR3 DNA sequence: TGTGCCAGCAGCGTGAGTACAGGGGTCACTGAAGCTTTCTTT. This gives the protein CASSVSTGVTEAFF. The whole variable domain, filled in from reference TRBV9 and TRBJ1-1, reads DSGVTQTPKHLITATGQRVTLRCSPRSGDLSVYWYQQSLDQGLQFLIQYYNGEERAKGNILERFSAQQFPDLHSELNLSSLELGDSALYFCASSVSTGVTEAFFGQGTRLTVV.